This T cell receptor beta chain was profiled in a study of blood T cell repertoires in COVID-19. The data were produced by immunoSEQ multiplex PCR, yet TCRdb's version contains in-frame clones alone and is incomplete. The sample holds 250,000 or so clones, 86% seen once. This sequence originates from a woman aged 25-40 years with active or convalescent COVID-19. The sequencing input was peripheral blood.

CDR3 bases: TGCAGCGTTGTCCAGGGGGCGGCCGGGGAGCTGTTTTTT. Its protein product is CSVVQGAAGELFF. The chain combines TRBV29-1 with TRBJ2-2; 8 bases line up with TRBD1. The CDR3 sequence is 13 residues long. In germline, CDR1 is SQVTM, CDR2 ANQGSEA. V was pared by 4 bases and J by 6 bases, with 4 bases of the junction left unmatched.